The clone carrying this T cell receptor beta chain was observed a handful of times. Its antigen is still unknown. The data belong to a study of glioma-infiltrating T cells. Findings and caveats of the study: Very few CDR3 sequences were shared between tissue and blood. Gliomas, especially low-grade, showed above-expected tissue-blood divergence; non-neoplastic patients showed below.

Using RNA template, CDR3s of TCR alpha and beta were amplified with iRepertoire arm-PCR. Tissue mRNA or PBMC total RNA, about 85-400 ng, went into one-step reverse transcription and amplification. MiXCR, applied by TCRdb to the multiplex PCR reads, yields one record per CDR3 protein. The table lists about 190,000 distinct CDR3 sequences, approximately 30% of them singletons, with around 20% in the top ten. Sequencing input: glioma tissue, nonneoplastic brain tissue, or PBMCs (not recorded which). This receptor was taken from a human donor with low-grade glioma or glioblastoma, undergoing nonglioma brain surgery, or in good health (not recorded which).

CDR3 in DNA: TGTGCCAGTAGTATTTCTCGGACAGGAACCTACGAGCAGTACTTC. Residues: CASSISRTGTYEQYF. V and J are TRBV19 and TRBJ2-7; 7 bases agree with TRBD1. With V trimmed by 3 bases and J by 2 bases, 7 bases remained unmatched. CDR3 length equals 15 residues. Germline-derived CDR1 and CDR2 are LNHDA and SQIVND (reference sequence).